A selection of T cell receptor beta chains follows, all from one sample in a study of T cell responses to AZD1222 COVID-19 vaccine. Profiled with immunoSEQ multiplex PCR; TCRdb holds only in-frame clones, not every one. The sample yields roughly 50,000 clones, about 90% seen once. This sample comprised peripheral blood, obtained on day 0 of AZD1222 vaccination. The source is an adult in good health. The CDR3 runs from the conserved cysteine through the conserved F or W. The D gene is left open where the match is weak. Size is stated for part of the rows, as once, few or many counts, or as a class when the clone is expanded.

size: NA
V: TRBV3-1/TRBV3-2
D: NA
J: TRBJ1-2
CDR3: CASSQANPGYGYTF
DNA: TGTGCCAGCAGCCAAGCAAACCCGGGGTATGGCTACACCTTC

size: NA
V: TRBV27
D: NA
J: TRBJ1-2
CDR3: CASRFLGSNYGYTF
DNA: TGTGCCAGCAGATTTCTAGGATCTAACTATGGCTACACCTTC

size: NA
V: TRBV6-4
D: NA
J: TRBJ1-4
CDR3: CASMPRSFTTNEKLFF
DNA: TGTGCCAGCATGCCCCGATCCTTTACGACTAATGAAAAACTGTTTTTT

size: NA
V: TRBV7-3
D: NA
J: TRBJ2-1
CDR3: CASSSKEHHYNEQFF
DNA: TGTGCCAGCAGCTCCAAAGAGCACCACTACAATGAGCAGTTCTTC

size: NA
V: TRBV6-5
D: NA
J: TRBJ1-1
CDR3: CASSRSRTNTEAFF
DNA: TGTGCCAGCAGTCGTTCACGGACGAACACTGAAGCTTTCTTT

size: NA
V: TRBV15
D: TRBD1
J: TRBJ2-5
CDR3: CATSRGQKETQYF
DNA: TGTGCCACCAGCAGGGGACAGAAAGAGACCCAGTACTTC

size: NA
V: TRBV6-1
D: TRBD2
J: TRBJ2-1
CDR3: CASSEVLGGGEQFF
DNA: TGTGCCAGCAGTGAAGTTCTGGGGGGGGGTGAGCAGTTCTTC

size: NA
V: TRBV19
D: TRBD1
J: TRBJ1-6
CDR3: CASTGTGHSPLHF
DNA: TGTGCCAGTACCGGGACAGGTCATTCACCCCTCCACTTT

size: NA
V: TRBV2
D: TRBD1
J: TRBJ1-5
CDR3: CASSGQGVLNQPQHF
DNA: TGTGCCAGCAGTGGACAGGGGGTACTCAATCAGCCCCAGCATTTT

size: NA
V: TRBV6-5
D: NA
J: TRBJ2-1
CDR3: CASSYLPKPNNEQFF
DNA: TGTGCCAGCAGTTACTTGCCAAAGCCCAACAATGAGCAGTTCTTC

size: NA
V: TRBV11-2
D: NA
J: TRBJ2-7
CDR3: CASSLNWDTSYEQYF
DNA: TGTGCCAGCAGCTTAAATTGGGACACATCATACGAGCAGTACTTC

size: NA
V: TRBV5-4
D: TRBD1
J: TRBJ2-5
CDR3: CASSSQGAVETQYF
DNA: TGTGCCAGCAGCTCACAGGGGGCTGTGGAGACCCAGTACTTC

size: NA
V: TRBV11-2
D: TRBD1
J: TRBJ2-3
CDR3: CASSLGSRGNTDTQYF
DNA: TGTGCCAGCAGCTTAGGTTCCAGGGGGAACACAGATACGCAGTATTTT

size: NA
V: TRBV19
D: TRBD2
J: TRBJ2-1
CDR3: CASSGSGRTGEQFF
DNA: TGTGCCAGTAGCGGTAGCGGGAGGACGGGGGAGCAGTTCTTC

size: NA
V: TRBV3-1/TRBV3-2
D: TRBD2
J: TRBJ2-7
CDR3: CASSRTSGAGEQYF
DNA: TGTGCCAGCAGCCGTACTAGCGGCGCTGGCGAGCAGTACTTC

size: NA
V: TRBV18
D: TRBD2
J: TRBJ2-1
CDR3: CASLSGRASYNEQFF
DNA: TGTGCCAGTCTTAGCGGGAGGGCCTCCTACAATGAGCAGTTCTTC

size: NA
V: TRBV9
D: TRBD2
J: TRBJ2-1
CDR3: CASSVRPSGMGEQFF
DNA: TGTGCCAGCAGCGTTCGTCCTAGCGGGATGGGTGAGCAGTTCTTC

size: few
V: TRBV2
D: NA
J: TRBJ2-5
CDR3: CASSGGDGQETQYF
DNA: TGTGCCAGCAGCGGCGGGGACGGCCAAGAGACCCAGTACTTC

size: NA
V: TRBV7-9
D: NA
J: TRBJ2-1
CDR3: CASSPGLNEQFF
DNA: TGTGCCAGCAGCCCGGGGCTGAATGAGCAGTTCTTC

size: NA
V: TRBV11-2
D: NA
J: TRBJ2-5
CDR3: CASSLDVRETQYF
DNA: TGTGCCAGCAGCTTAGATGTGAGGGAGACCCAGTACTTC

size: NA
V: TRBV3-1/TRBV3-2
D: TRBD2
J: TRBJ2-1
CDR3: CASSLSGGYYNEQFF
DNA: TGTGCCAGCAGCCTTAGCGGGGGGTACTACAATGAGCAGTTCTTC

size: NA
V: TRBV12-3/TRBV12-4
D: NA
J: TRBJ1-5
CDR3: CASSPSPNQPQHF
DNA: TGTGCCAGCAGCCCTAGCCCCAATCAGCCCCAGCATTTT

size: NA
V: TRBV18
D: TRBD2
J: TRBJ2-7
CDR3: CASSEGLDYEQYF
DNA: TGTGCCAGCTCAGAGGGACTAGACTACGAGCAGTACTTC

size: NA
V: TRBV19
D: NA
J: TRBJ2-7
CDR3: CASSRGERYEQYF
DNA: TGTGCCAGTTCTAGAGGGGAGCGCTACGAGCAGTACTTC

size: NA
V: TRBV30
D: NA
J: TRBJ1-1
CDR3: CASGLQNTEAFF
DNA: TGTGCCTCCGGACTACAGAACACTGAAGCTTTCTTT

size: NA
V: TRBV5-5
D: TRBD2
J: TRBJ2-1
CDR3: CASSLWSSGYNEQFF
DNA: TGTGCCAGCAGCTTGTGGTCTAGCGGTTACAATGAGCAGTTCTTC

size: NA
V: TRBV5-8
D: TRBD1
J: TRBJ2-3
CDR3: CASSPTGSTDTQYF
DNA: TGTGCCAGCAGTCCGACAGGGAGCACAGATACGCAGTATTTT

size: once
V: TRBV28
D: NA
J: TRBJ2-1
CDR3: CASSSATPINEQFF
DNA: TGTGCCAGCAGTTCAGCGACGCCAATCAATGAGCAGTTCTTC

size: few
V: TRBV27
D: NA
J: TRBJ1-1
CDR3: CASQGPGPEAFF
DNA: TGTGCCAGTCAAGGGCCGGGGCCTGAAGCTTTCTTT

size: NA
V: TRBV6-5
D: TRBD1
J: TRBJ2-4
CDR3: CASSYPARTGTNIQYF
DNA: TGTGCCAGCAGTTACCCCGCTCGGACAGGGACAAACATTCAGTACTTC

size: NA
V: TRBV30
D: NA
J: TRBJ2-5
CDR3: CAWARGGPAETQYF
DNA: TGTGCCTGGGCACGGGGAGGCCCCGCAGAGACCCAGTACTTC

size: NA
V: TRBV20-1
D: TRBD2
J: TRBJ2-7
CDR3: CSASRGSSYEQYF
DNA: TGCAGTGCTAGTCGCGGGAGCTCCTACGAGCAGTACTTC

size: NA
V: TRBV10-3
D: NA
J: TRBJ1-2
CDR3: CAISVGVGADYGYTF
DNA: TGTGCCATCAGTGTGGGGGTGGGCGCGGATTATGGCTACACCTTC

size: NA
V: TRBV11-3
D: NA
J: TRBJ2-1
CDR3: CASSLGRNRNNEQFF
DNA: TGTGCCAGCAGCTTAGGGCGGAACCGGAACAATGAGCAGTTCTTC

size: once
V: TRBV6-5
D: NA
J: TRBJ1-1
CDR3: CASRNRVFTEAFF
DNA: TGTGCCAGCAGAAACAGGGTGTTCACTGAAGCTTTCTTT

size: few
V: TRBV12-3/TRBV12-4
D: NA
J: TRBJ1-1
CDR3: CASRAVMNTEAFF
DNA: TGTGCCAGCAGGGCAGTTATGAACACTGAAGCTTTCTTT

size: NA
V: TRBV11-1
D: TRBD1
J: TRBJ2-7
CDR3: CASSYTGDIYEQYF
DNA: TGTGCCAGCAGCTACACAGGGGATATCTACGAGCAGTACTTC

size: NA
V: TRBV5-8
D: TRBD2
J: TRBJ2-7
CDR3: CASRKVGGNYEQYF
DNA: TGTGCCAGCAGAAAAGTGGGGGGGAACTACGAGCAGTACTTC

size: NA
V: TRBV29-1
D: NA
J: TRBJ2-1
CDR3: CSVERTYNEQFF
DNA: TGCAGCGTGGAAAGAACCTACAATGAGCAGTTCTTC

size: few
V: TRBV28
D: TRBD2
J: TRBJ2-7
CDR3: CASSGIVLALAVPISYEQYF
DNA: TGTGCCAGCAGTGGGATCGTTCTGGCACTAGCGGTACCAATCTCCTACGAGCAGTACTTC

size: NA
V: TRBV24-1
D: TRBD1
J: TRBJ2-2
CDR3: CATSDAQGARSGELFF
DNA: TGTGCCACCAGTGACGCGCAGGGGGCTCGTTCCGGGGAGCTGTTTTTT

size: NA
V: TRBV10-3
D: NA
J: TRBJ2-1
CDR3: CATRRYNEQFF
DNA: TGTGCCACAAGGAGGTACAATGAGCAGTTCTTC

size: few
V: TRBV7-9
D: TRBD1
J: TRBJ1-2
CDR3: CAADRGDYGYTF
DNA: TGTGCAGCCGACAGGGGCGACTATGGCTACACCTTC

size: NA
V: TRBV19
D: NA
J: TRBJ1-1
CDR3: CASRSGLPNTEAFF
DNA: TGTGCCAGTAGGTCGGGGCTTCCGAACACTGAAGCTTTCTTT

size: NA
V: TRBV7-9
D: NA
J: TRBJ1-6
CDR3: CASSLGAPPLHF
DNA: TGTGCCAGCAGCTTAGGGGCGCCACCCCTCCACTTT

size: NA
V: TRBV28
D: TRBD1
J: TRBJ1-1
CDR3: CASSSGQGGATEAFF
DNA: TGTGCCAGCAGTTCGGGACAGGGTGGTGCCACTGAAGCTTTCTTT

size: NA
V: TRBV7-8
D: NA
J: TRBJ2-2
CDR3: CASSKKELANTGELFF
DNA: TGTGCCAGCAGCAAGAAGGAACTAGCGAACACCGGGGAGCTGTTTTTT

size: few
V: TRBV12-3/TRBV12-4
D: NA
J: TRBJ2-1
CDR3: CASSFVANEQFF
DNA: TGTGCCAGCAGTTTCGTAGCTAATGAGCAGTTCTTC

size: NA
V: TRBV4-1
D: NA
J: TRBJ2-1
CDR3: CASSEGALYNEQFF
DNA: TGCGCCAGCAGCGAGGGAGCGCTCTACAATGAGCAGTTCTTC

size: once
V: TRBV4-1
D: NA
J: TRBJ1-2
CDR3: CASSPAAQNYGYTF
DNA: TGCGCCAGCTCCCCTGCGGCCCAGAACTATGGCTACACCTTC

size: NA
V: TRBV18
D: NA
J: TRBJ2-5
CDR3: CASSSSIADQETQYF
DNA: TGTGCCAGCTCATCGTCTATAGCGGACCAAGAGACCCAGTACTTC